The clone carrying this T cell receptor (beta chain) was seen many times. Its antigen remains unidentified. The CDR3 runs 13 residues. The V end lost 4 bases, the J end lost 0 bases, and 7 bases lay between the germline ends. The germline gives CDR1 SEHNR, CDR2 FQNEAQ (reference sequence). The sample is drawn from a study of blood T cells in healthy people across ages. Study conclusions and caveats: Aged donors had fewer naive CD4+ cells and lower diversity than long-lived donors. TCR beta diversity, measured per million T cells, fell in a roughly linear way with age. Estimates based on one million T cells were treated as lower bounds.

Samples had at least 6.5 million PBMCs isolated from them. For the second PCR, which ran for about 7 to 12 cycles, a sample-barcoded 5' primer and a J-beta primer mix were used. One entry per CDR3 protein, called by TCRdb with MiXCR from the 5' RACE reads. This sample has roughly 1.5 million distinct CDR3 sequences, with about 42% found just once. This TCR came from a woman younger than 30 in good health. J is TRBJ2-7 and V is TRBV7-9, with D perhaps TRBD1 (5 bases). The sequenced material came from blood. The DNA for the CDR3 is TGTGCCAGCAGCTCCGACAGCTCCTACGAGCAGTACTTC. Translating it yields CASSSDSSYEQYF.